This entry lists 17 T cell receptor beta chains sequenced from one sample in a study of cytomegalovirus exposure and HLA in healthy donors. 60 Vbeta and 13 Jbeta primers were used in PCR. Sequenced by immunoSEQ multiplex PCR; TCRdb stores in-frame clones only, minus some. The repertoire holds approximately 110,000 clones, with around three quarters as singletons. The sequenced sample was PBMCs. These receptor sequences come from a female donor in good health and CMV-seropositive.

The chain recombines TRBV7-3 with TRBJ2-2, with 8 nucleotides matching TRBD1. CDR1 and CDR2 (germline): SGHTA, FQGTGA. The V gene end was trimmed by 5 bases and the J gene end by 2 bases; junction bases not matched to a gene: 4. The length of the CDR3 is 15 residues. The CDR3 reads CASSQQGGNTGELFF. CDR3 in DNA: TGTGCCAGCAGCCAACAGGGGGGTAACACCGGGGAGCTGTTTTTT.

V usage is TRBV14 and J usage is TRBJ2-7; 10 bases agree with TRBD2. Germline trimming cut 6 bases from V and 1 base from J; bases unmatched to any gene: 6. This CDR3 is 15 amino acids long. In germline, CDR1 is SGHDN, CDR2 FVKESK. The DNA for the CDR3 is TGTGCCAGCAGTTTTAGCGGGGGGCCTTCCTACGAGCAGTACTTC. Translated, it gives CASSFSGGPSYEQYF. Based on the CDR3 plus reference TRBV14 and TRBJ2-7, the full variable domain is EAGVTQFPSHSVIEKGQTVTLRCDPISGHDNLYWYRRVMGKEIKFLLHFVKESKQDESGMPNNRFLAERTGGTYSTLKVQPAELEDSGVYFCASSFSGGPSYEQYFGPGTRLTVT.

Notes on this clone: An end of the junction differs from the germline gene, which may be a read error. The sample holds other DNA sequences that translate to the same CDR3. V and J are TRBV5-1 and TRBJ1-1, with TRBD1 matching 11 bases. CDR1 is SGHRS and CDR2 is YFSETQ in the germline V gene. The CDR3 totals 18 residues. CDR3 in DNA: TGCGCCAGCCGCTCTCGAATCCGGGACAGGGGGGCTAACACTGAAGCCTTCTTT. Amino acid sequence: CASRSRIRDRGANTEAFF.

The V and J genes are TRBV5-6 and TRBJ2-7; 12 bases are shared with TRBD1. The V and J ends lost 3 bases and 7 bases, in that order; junction bases with no gene match: 8. CDR1 is SGHDT and CDR2 is YYEEEE in the germline V gene. The CDR3 has 15 residues. CDR3 nucleotide sequence: TGTGCCAGCAGCTCGTTAGGGACAGGGGGCTTTGAGCAGTACTTC. As protein: CASSSLGTGGFEQYF.

The genes are TRBV6-1 and TRBJ2-4, with no clear D. Trimming pared 2 bases from V and 0 bases from J, leaving 11 bases between. The CDR3 is made up of 16 amino acids. Per the germline V gene, CDR1 is MNHNS and CDR2 is SASEGT. The CDR3 DNA reads as TGTGCCAGCAGTGAATTAAGCAACCTAGCCAAAAACATTCAGTACTTC. It yields the protein CASSELSNLAKNIQYF.

The CDR3 DNA is TGTGCCAGCTCACCACCGAGAGGGAACACTGAAGCTTTCTTT. This gives the protein CASSPPRGNTEAFF. This chain connects TRBV18 to TRBJ1-1; no firm D call. The CDR3 loop spans 14 amino acids. V lost 0 bases and J 1 base, leaving 6 bases between the germline ends. Germline V gene lookup returns CDR1 KGHSH and CDR2 LQKENI. The complete variable domain, with remaining parts taken from reference TRBV18 and TRBJ1-1, reads NAGVMQNPRHLVRRRGQEARLRCSPMKGHSHVYWYRQLPEEGLKFMVYLQKENIIDESGMPKERFSAEFPKEGPSILRIQQVVRGDSAAYFCASSPPRGNTEAFFGQGTRLTVV.

The sample holds a few counts of this clone. The genes are TRBV2 and TRBJ2-3; TRBD2 aligns across 8 bases. Trimming removed 3 bases from V and 4 bases from J; junction bases left unmatched: 6. The CDR3 covers 15 residues. In germline, CDR1 is SNHLY, CDR2 FYNNEI. CDR3 coding DNA: TGTGCCAGCAGTGATTTGGCTAGCGGGCCAGATACGCAGTATTTT. Translating it yields CASSDLASGPDTQYF. Based on the CDR3 plus reference TRBV2 and TRBJ2-3, the full variable domain is EPEVTQTPSHQVTQMGQEVILRCVPISNHLYFYWYRQILGQKVEFLVSFYNNEISEKSEIFDDQFSVERPDGSNFTLKIRSTKLEDSAMYFCASSDLASGPDTQYFGPGTRLTVL.

The chain joins TRBV28 to TRBJ2-7; 14 nucleotides line up with TRBD2. The length of the CDR3 is 13 residues. Germline V gene lookup returns CDR1 MDHEN and CDR2 SYDVKM. V trimming: 7 bases; J trimming: 13 bases; junction bases outside the gene matches: 9. The CDR3, as DNA: TGTGCCAGCACAATTCCGGGACTAGCGGGGGCATACTTC. Translating it yields CASTIPGLAGAYF.

The gene calls are TRBV4-2 and TRBJ2-3; no clear D gene. The CDR3 loop spans 16 amino acids. Germline V gene sequence: CDR1 LGHNA, CDR2 YNFKEQ. The V end lost 0 bases, the J end lost 2 bases, and 12 bases lay between the germline ends. CDR3 DNA sequence: TGTGCCAGCAGCCAAGATTATACGGTGTACACAGATACGCAGTATTTT. This codes for CASSQDYTVYTDTQYF.

The chain carries TRBV6-6 and TRBJ2-2, with 7 bases identical to TRBD1. This CDR3 has 15 amino acids. Trimming removed 11 bases from V and 1 base from J; junction bases left unmatched: 10. CDR1 and CDR2 (germline): MNHNY, SVGAGI (reference sequence). CDR3 sequence: CAADKGQMNTGELFF. CDR3 bases: TGTGCCGCCGATAAGGGACAGATGAACACCGGGGAGCTGTTTTTT.

The chain is built from TRBV5-1 and TRBJ1-4; D is unclear. Deletions cut 4 bases from V and 5 bases from J, with 21 bases between. This CDR3 has 17 residues. The germline V gene has CDR1 SGHRS and CDR2 YFSETQ. CDR3 in amino acids: CASSPGSRVVLNEKLFF. The CDR3 coding sequence is TGCGCCAGCAGCCCGGGTTCTCGTGTGGTCCTGAATGAAAAACTGTTTTTT.

This rearrangement joins TRBV6-5 to TRBJ2-1, with 13 bases identical to TRBD2. CDR1 and CDR2 from the germline V gene are MNHEY and SVGAGI. The CDR3 is 15 residues long. The trim removed 7 bases at V and 8 bases at J, leaving 8 bases unmatched. The chain's CDR3 is CASKGLAGVLDEQFF. CDR3 nucleotide sequence: TGTGCCAGCAAAGGACTAGCGGGGGTCTTAGATGAGCAGTTCTTC.

The chain recombines TRBV18 with TRBJ1-2, with 9 bases aligning to TRBD1. This CDR3 contains 17 residues. Germline V gene lookup returns CDR1 KGHSH and CDR2 LQKENI. Trimming removed 2 bases from V and 6 bases from J; junction bases left unmatched: 13. CDR3 nucleotide sequence: TGTGCCAGCTCACCATATTACAAGGGACAGGGAGAGGATGGCTACACCTTC. Protein product: CASSPYYKGQGEDGYTF.

This chain uses TRBV5-4 with TRBJ2-5; D is unclear. V gave up 4 bases and J gave up 3 bases, with 13 bases separating them. This CDR3 spans 14 amino acids. Germline-derived CDR1 and CDR2 are SGHNT and YYREEE (reference sequence). CDR3 protein: CASSHQVREETQYF. The CDR3 nucleotides are TGTGCCAGCAGCCATCAGGTACGAGAAGAGACCCAGTACTTC.

The V gene is TRBV6-5, the J gene TRBJ1-1; D perhaps matches TRBD1 (5 bases). The CDR3 covers 15 residues. Germline-derived CDR1 and CDR2 are MNHEY and SVGAGI. The ends were cut back, 2 bases at V and 1 base at J, with 11 bases in the middle. The CDR3: CASSYTRGGNTEAFF. Here the CDR3 DNA reads TGTGCCAGCAGTTACACAAGGGGAGGGAACACTGAAGCTTTCTTT.

The sample holds one count of this clone. This chain connects TRBV7-9 to TRBJ1-5, with D hard to call. The CDR3 length is 13 residues. Between the trimmed V and J ends, which lost 3 bases and 6 bases, there was a span of 9 bases. CDR1 and CDR2 (germline): SEHNR, FQNEAQ (reference sequence). This chain's CDR3 is CASSFVGSQPQHF. The CDR3 coding sequence is TGTGCCAGCAGCTTTGTTGGGAGTCAGCCCCAGCATTTT.

The V gene is TRBV4-1, the J gene TRBJ1-2; no reliable D call. The CDR3 is 15 residues long. Trimming cost V 0 bases and J 1 base, with 9 bases left between them. Germline V lookup: CDR1 MGHRA, CDR2 YSYEKL. The CDR3 loop reads CASSQEASFNYGYTF. The CDR3, as DNA: TGCGCCAGCAGCCAAGAGGCTTCATTTAACTATGGCTACACCTTC.